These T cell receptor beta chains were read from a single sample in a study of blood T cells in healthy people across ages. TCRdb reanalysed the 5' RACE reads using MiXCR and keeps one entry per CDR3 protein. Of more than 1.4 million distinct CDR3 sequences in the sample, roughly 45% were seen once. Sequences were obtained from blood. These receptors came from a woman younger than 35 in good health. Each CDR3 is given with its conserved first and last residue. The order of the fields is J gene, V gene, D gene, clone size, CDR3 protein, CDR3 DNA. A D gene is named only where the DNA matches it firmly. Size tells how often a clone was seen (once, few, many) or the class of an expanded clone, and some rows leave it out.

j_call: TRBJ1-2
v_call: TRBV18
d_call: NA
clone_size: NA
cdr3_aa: CASSSERIMSGYTF
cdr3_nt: TGTGCCAGCTCATCCGAACGGATTATGTCGGGCTACACCTTC

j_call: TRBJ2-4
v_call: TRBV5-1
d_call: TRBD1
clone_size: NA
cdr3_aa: CASSPGQDWGQYF
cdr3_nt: TGCGCCAGCAGCCCTGGACAGGACTGGGGGCAGTACTTC

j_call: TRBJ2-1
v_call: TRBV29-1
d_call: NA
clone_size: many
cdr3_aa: CSVVGDSLDEQFF
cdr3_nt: TGCAGCGTTGTAGGAGACTCGCTGGATGAGCAGTTCTTC

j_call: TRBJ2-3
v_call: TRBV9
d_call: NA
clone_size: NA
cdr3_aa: CASSPDPFADTQYF
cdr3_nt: TGTGCCAGCAGCCCGGACCCTTTTGCGGATACGCAGTATTTT

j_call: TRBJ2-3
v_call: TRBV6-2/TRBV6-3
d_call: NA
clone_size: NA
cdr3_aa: CASISLGTPTDTQYF
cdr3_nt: TGTGCCAGCATCTCACTAGGGACACCCACAGATACGCAGTATTTT

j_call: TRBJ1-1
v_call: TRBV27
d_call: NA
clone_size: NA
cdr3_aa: CASIPDRKNTEAFF
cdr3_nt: TGTGCCAGCATCCCGGACCGTAAGAACACTGAAGCTTTCTTT

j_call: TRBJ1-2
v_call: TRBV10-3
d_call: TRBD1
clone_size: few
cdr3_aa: CAISDLDRFYGYTF
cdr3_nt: TGTGCCATCAGTGATCTGGACAGGTTCTATGGCTACACCTTC

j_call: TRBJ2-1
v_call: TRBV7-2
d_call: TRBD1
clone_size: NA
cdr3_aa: CASSLDLGQGVSRQFF
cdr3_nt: TGTGCCAGCAGCTTAGACTTAGGACAGGGTGTGTCTCGTCAGTTCTTC

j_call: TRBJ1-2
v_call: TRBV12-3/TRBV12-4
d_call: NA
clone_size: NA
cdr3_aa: CASSLRVSGGYTF
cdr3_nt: TGTGCCAGCAGCCTACGGGTTTCGGGAGGCTACACCTTC

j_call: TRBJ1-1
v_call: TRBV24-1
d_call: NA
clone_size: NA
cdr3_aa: CATSDTTGTAFF
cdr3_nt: TGTGCCACCAGTGATACCACAGGGACAGCTTTCTTT

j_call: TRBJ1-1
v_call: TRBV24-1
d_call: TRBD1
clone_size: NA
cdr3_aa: CATRDSTGTAEAFF
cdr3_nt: TGTGCCACCAGGGACTCGACAGGGACGGCTGAAGCTTTCTTT

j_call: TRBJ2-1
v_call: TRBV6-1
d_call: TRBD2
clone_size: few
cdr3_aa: CASSEERGGNEQFF
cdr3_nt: TGTGCCAGCAGTGAGGAGCGGGGGGGTAATGAGCAGTTCTTC

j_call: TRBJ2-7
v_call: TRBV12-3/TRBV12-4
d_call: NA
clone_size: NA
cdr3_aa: CASSLRESTYNEQYF
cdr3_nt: TGTGCCAGCAGTCTCCGGGAGTCGACCTACAATGAGCAGTACTTC

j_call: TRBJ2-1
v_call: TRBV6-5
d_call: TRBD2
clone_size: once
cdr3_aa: CASSWGGGGLSPNGQFF
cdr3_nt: TGTGCCAGCAGTTGGGGGGGTGGTGGACTGTCCCCCAATGGGCAGTTCTTC

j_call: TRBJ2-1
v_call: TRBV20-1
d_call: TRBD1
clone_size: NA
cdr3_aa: CSAREGTVHYNEQFF
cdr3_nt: TGCAGTGCTAGAGAAGGGACAGTACACTACAATGAGCAGTTCTTC

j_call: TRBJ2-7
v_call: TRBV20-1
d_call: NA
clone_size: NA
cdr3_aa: CSASVILVGGEQYF
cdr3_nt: TGCAGTGCTTCCGTGATACTAGTAGGTGGGGAGCAGTACTTC

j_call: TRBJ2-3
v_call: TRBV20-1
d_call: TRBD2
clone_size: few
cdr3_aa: CSARKPGLVTDTQYF
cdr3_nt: TGCAGTGCCCGGAAACCGGGACTAGTCACAGATACGCAGTATTTT

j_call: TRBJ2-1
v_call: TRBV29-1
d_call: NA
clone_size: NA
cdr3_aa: CSSHPSGQFF
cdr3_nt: TGCAGCAGCCACCCGAGTGGGCAGTTCTTC

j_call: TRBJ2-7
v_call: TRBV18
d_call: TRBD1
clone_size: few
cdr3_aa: CASSPGTDPAYEQYF
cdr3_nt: TGTGCCAGCTCACCCGGGACAGATCCAGCGTACGAGCAGTACTTC

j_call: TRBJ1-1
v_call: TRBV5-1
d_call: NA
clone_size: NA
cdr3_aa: CASCTGEVNTEAFF
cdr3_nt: TGCGCCAGCTGTACGGGGGAGGTAAACACTGAAGCTTTCTTT

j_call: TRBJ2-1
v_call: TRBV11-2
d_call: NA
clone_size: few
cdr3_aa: CASSPEIYNEQFF
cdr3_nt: TGTGCCAGCAGCCCAGAGATCTACAATGAGCAGTTCTTC

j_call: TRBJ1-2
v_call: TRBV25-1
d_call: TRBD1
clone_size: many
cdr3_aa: CASSELGTDYGYTF
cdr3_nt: TGTGCCAGCAGTGAATTGGGGACAGACTATGGCTACACCTTC